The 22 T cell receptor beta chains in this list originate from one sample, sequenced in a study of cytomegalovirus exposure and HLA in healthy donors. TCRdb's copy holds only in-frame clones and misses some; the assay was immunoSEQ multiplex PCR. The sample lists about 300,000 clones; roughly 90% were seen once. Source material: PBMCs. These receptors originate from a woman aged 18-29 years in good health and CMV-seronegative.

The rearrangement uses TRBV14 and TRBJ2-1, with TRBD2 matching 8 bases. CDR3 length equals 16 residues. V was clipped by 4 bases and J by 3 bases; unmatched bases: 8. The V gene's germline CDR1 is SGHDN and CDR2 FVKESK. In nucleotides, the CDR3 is TGTGCCAGCAGCCTTATAGCGGGACTGGGCTACAATGAGCAGTTCTTC. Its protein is CASSLIAGLGYNEQFF.

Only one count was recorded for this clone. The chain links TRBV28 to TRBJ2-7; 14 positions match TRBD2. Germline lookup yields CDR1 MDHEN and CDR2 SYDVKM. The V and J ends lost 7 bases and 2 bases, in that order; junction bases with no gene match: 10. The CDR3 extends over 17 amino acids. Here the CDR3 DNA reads TGTGCCAGCAACCCAACCCCGGGACTAGCGGGGGCCTACGAGCAGTACTTC. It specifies CASNPTPGLAGAYEQYF.

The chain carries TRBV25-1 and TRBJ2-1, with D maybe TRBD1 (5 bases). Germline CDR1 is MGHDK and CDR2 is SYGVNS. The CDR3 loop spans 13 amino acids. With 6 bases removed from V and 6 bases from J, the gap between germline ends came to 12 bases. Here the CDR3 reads CASRTDSGNEQFF. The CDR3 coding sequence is TGTGCCAGCAGGACAGACTCGGGCAATGAGCAGTTCTTC.

This CDR3 reads CASSLKEIRGGIQVGYTF. Written as DNA, the CDR3 is TGCGCCAGCAGCCTCAAAGAGATTCGGGGGGGTATCCAGGTTGGCTACACCTTC. This chain links TRBV4-1 with TRBJ1-2; D perhaps matches TRBD1 (5 bases). Germline CDR1 is MGHRA and CDR2 is YSYEKL. V gave up 4 bases and J gave up 7 bases, with 28 bases separating them. This CDR3 is built from 18 residues.

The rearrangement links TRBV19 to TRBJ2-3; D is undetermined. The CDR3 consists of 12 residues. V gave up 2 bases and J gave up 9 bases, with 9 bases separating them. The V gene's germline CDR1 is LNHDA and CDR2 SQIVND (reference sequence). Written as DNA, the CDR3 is TGTGCCAGTAGTATAATTGGCAGAACGCAGTATTTT. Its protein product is CASSIIGRTQYF.

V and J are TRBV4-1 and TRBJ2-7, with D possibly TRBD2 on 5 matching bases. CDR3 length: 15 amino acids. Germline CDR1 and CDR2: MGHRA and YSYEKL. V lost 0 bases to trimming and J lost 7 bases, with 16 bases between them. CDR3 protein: CASSQDGRGSEEQYF. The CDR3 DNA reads TGCGCCAGCAGCCAAGATGGCCGGGGATCAGAGGAGCAGTACTTC.

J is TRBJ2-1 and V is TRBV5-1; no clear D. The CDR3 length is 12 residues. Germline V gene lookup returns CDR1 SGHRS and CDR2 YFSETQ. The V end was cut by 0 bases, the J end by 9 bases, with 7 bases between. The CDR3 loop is CASSLVAGEQFF. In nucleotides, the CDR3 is TGCGCCAGCAGCTTGGTGGCAGGTGAGCAGTTCTTC.

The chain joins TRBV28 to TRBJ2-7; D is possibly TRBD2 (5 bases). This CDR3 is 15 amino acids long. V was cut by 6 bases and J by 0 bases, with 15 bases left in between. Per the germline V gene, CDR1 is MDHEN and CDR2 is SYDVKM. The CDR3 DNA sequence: TGTGCCAGCAGACCTACGGGAATTAGCTCCTACGAGCAGTACTTC. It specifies CASRPTGISSYEQYF.

For the CDR3, the DNA is TGTGCCAGTAGTAGTGCGTTGGGAGTTAGCAATGAGCAGTTCTTC. Translating gives CASSSALGVSNEQFF. This chain joins TRBV19 and TRBJ2-1; D may be TRBD2 (5 bases). The CDR3 runs 15 residues. Deletions cut 4 bases from V and 6 bases from J, with 16 bases between. Germline V lookup: CDR1 LNHDA, CDR2 SQIVND (reference sequence).

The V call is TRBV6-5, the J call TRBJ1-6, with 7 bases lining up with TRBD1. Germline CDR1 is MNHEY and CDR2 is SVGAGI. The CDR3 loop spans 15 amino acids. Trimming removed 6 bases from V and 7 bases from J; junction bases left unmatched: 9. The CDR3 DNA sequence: TGTGCCAGCAGGTGGACAGGCAATACCAATTCACCCCTCCACTTT. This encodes CASRWTGNTNSPLHF.

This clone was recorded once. CDR3 bases: TGTGCCAGCAGTGATTCTCCCGGGACAGGGAGGGGATATGGCTACACCTTC. It specifies CASSDSPGTGRGYGYTF. This chain joins TRBV2 and TRBJ1-2, with 9 nucleotides matching TRBD1. This CDR3 has 17 residues. Germline loops: CDR1 SNHLY, CDR2 FYNNEI. V shed 3 bases, J shed 5 bases, and the junction held 13 bases outside the gene matches.

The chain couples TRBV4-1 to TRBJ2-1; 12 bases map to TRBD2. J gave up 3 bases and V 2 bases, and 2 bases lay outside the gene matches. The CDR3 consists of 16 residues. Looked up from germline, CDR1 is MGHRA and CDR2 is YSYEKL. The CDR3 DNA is TGCGCCAGCAGCCAACTACTAGCGGGGGGCTACAATGAGCAGTTCTTC. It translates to CASSQLLAGGYNEQFF.

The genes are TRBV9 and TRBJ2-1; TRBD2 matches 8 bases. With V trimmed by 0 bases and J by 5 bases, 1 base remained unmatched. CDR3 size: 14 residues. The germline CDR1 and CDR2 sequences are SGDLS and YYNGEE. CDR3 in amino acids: CASSVGSGNNEQFF. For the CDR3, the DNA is TGTGCCAGCAGCGTAGGTAGCGGGAACAATGAGCAGTTCTTC.

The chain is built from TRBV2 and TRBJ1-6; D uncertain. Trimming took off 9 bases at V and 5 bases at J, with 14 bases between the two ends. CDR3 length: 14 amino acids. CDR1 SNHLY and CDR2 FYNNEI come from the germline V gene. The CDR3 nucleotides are TGTGCCAGTATCGCCGACGGGGATAATTCACCCCTCCACTTT. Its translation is CASIADGDNSPLHF. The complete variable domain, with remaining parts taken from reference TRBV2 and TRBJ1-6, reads EPEVTQTPSHQVTQMGQEVILRCVPISNHLYFYWYRQILGQKVEFLVSFYNNEISEKSEIFDDQFSVERPDGSNFTLKIRSTKLEDSAMYFCASIADGDNSPLHFGNGTRLTVT.

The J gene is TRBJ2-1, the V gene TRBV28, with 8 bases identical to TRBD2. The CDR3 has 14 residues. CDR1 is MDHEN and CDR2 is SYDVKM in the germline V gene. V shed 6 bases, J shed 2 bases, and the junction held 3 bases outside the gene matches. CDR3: CASRTSGAYNEQFF. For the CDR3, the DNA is TGTGCCAGCAGAACTAGCGGCGCCTACAATGAGCAGTTCTTC.

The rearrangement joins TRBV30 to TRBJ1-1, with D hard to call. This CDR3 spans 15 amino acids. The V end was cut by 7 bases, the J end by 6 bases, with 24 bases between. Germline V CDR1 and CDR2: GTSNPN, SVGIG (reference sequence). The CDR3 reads CALVPKGSLRAEAFF. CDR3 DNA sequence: TGTGCCTTGGTACCCAAAGGGAGTTTAAGGGCTGAAGCTTTCTTT.

CDR3 sequence (DNA): TGTGCCAGCAGCTCACCGGGACAGGGTCCCCACGAGCAGTACTTC. Residues: CASSSPGQGPHEQYF. The chain is built from TRBV28 and TRBJ2-7, with 9 positions matching TRBD1. The germline V gene has CDR1 MDHEN and CDR2 SYDVKM. Trimming cost V 6 bases and J 5 bases; bases outside gene matches: 11. This CDR3 is 15 amino acids long.

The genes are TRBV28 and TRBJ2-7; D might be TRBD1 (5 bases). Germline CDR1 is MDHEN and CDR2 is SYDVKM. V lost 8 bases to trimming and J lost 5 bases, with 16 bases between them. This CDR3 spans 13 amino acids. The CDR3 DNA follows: TGTGCCAGCCGCGTCCTAGGGGCCCACGAGCAGTACTTC. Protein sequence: CASRVLGAHEQYF.

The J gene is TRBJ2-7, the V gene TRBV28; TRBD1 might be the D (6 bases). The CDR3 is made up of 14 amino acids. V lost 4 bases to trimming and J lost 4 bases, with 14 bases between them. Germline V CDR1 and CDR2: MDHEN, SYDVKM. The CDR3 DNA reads TGTGCCAGCAGTTACACCGGGACAACGTACGAGCAGTACTTC. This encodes CASSYTGTTYEQYF. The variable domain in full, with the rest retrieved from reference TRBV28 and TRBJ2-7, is DVKVTQSSRYLVKRTGEKVFLECVQDMDHENMFWYRQDPGLGLRLIYFSYDVKMKEKGDIPEGYSVSREKKERFSLILESASTNQTSMYLCASSYTGTTYEQYFGPGTRLTVT.

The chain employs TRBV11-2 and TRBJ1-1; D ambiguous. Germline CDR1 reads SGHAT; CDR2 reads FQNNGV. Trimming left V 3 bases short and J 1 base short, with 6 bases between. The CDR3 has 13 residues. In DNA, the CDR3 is TGTGCCAGCAGCTTCGCAGGGAACACTGAAGCTTTCTTT. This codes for CASSFAGNTEAFF.

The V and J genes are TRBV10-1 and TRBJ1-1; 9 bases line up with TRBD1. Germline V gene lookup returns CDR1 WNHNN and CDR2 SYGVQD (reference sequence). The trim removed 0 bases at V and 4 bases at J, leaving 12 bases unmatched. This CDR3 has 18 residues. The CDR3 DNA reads TGCGCCAGCAGTGAGTCAAGGACAGGGGAATTGTATGGCACTGAAGCTTTCTTT. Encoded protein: CASSESRTGELYGTEAFF.

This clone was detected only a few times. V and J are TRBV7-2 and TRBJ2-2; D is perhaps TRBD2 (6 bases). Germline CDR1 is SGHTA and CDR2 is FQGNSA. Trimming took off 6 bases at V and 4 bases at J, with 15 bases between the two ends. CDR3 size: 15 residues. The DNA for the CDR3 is TGTGCCAGCAGTCCCGCGGGGATTGGCACCGGGGAGCTGTTTTTT. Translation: CASSPAGIGTGELFF.